This entry is about one T cell receptor (beta chain). Its antigen is currently not known. The sample holds no much larger clone one base away, and base qualities are not on file. The data originate from a study of post-analysis software for immune sequencing data (dated by TCRdb to between 2015 and 2016). A note on the overall study: Disease courses on record covered relapsing-remitting, secondary progressive and progressive-relapsing multiple sclerosis, though some patients had no subtype annotation. Patient repertoires were compared against ten to twelve previously published healthy control repertoires from donors aged 6 to 25 years. A subset of samples was prepared in parallel using single-end sample barcoding, then pooled and co-amplified after Illumina adapter ligation. Results the study describes overall, beyond this receptor: A handful of TRBV segments, including TRBV5-6, TRBV5-1 and TRBV20-1, were significantly more frequent in patients than controls. The control group was slightly older than the multiple sclerosis patient group. Normalized Chao1 diversity was significantly lower in multiple sclerosis patients than controls, suggesting substantial peripheral T-cell clonal expansion. Strong co-clustering of samples prepared in the same batch was shown by direct clustering with F measure, prompting a batch-effect correction.

The library was obtained by PCR. These reads were obtained on an Illumina HiSeq 2500. Unique molecular identifiers were incorporated into TCR beta cDNA libraries to reduce PCR and sequencing biases. Approximately 500,000 cDNA molecules were obtained for every 1 to 10 million input T cells, so each molecule roughly corresponded to one T cell. The patient libraries were prepared and sequenced with the same protocol used for the earlier healthy control dataset. Within a given batch, samples were prepared together, multiplexed and sequenced on the same HiSeq lane. In the paper's pipeline: MIGEC handled the raw barcoded reads, throwing out single-read molecular identifier groups before consensus assembly and CDR3 extraction. VDJtools was used for post-analysis of the clonotype tables, with diversity normalized by down-sampling every dataset to the smallest sample size. In repertoire overlap clustering, CDR3 amino acid sequences, but not nucleotide sequences, were matched to correct batch-related cross-sample contamination. TCRdb reanalyzed the raw reads on its own, using fastp at Q25 for trimming and MiXCR for clone calling, and kept in-frame beta chains. Rows merge per CDR3 protein into single entries with the most common DNA and genes. None of the V and J calls come from the authors' own analysis; TCRdb made them. The sample table shows hundreds of thousands of distinct CDR3 sequences, and roughly three fifths are seen once. The ten top clones hold 11% of the sample.

The germline V gene provides CDR1 SQVTM and CDR2 ANQGSEA. V was cut back by 6 bases and J by 4 bases, leaving a gap of 8 bases between them. The cysteine opens and the phenylalanine closes a CDR3 of 11 amino acids. The only DNA kept is the CDR3, 33 bases in frame from the first base. To demonstrate the VDJtools post-analysis software, TCR beta repertoires were profiled from the peripheral blood of roughly 12 young patients with multiple sclerosis. The multiple sclerosis patients were children and adolescents ranging in age from 6 to 15 years. Recombination linked TRBV29-1 to TRBJ2-3; no confident D gene assignment can be made. Sequencing used blood. This clonotype was obtained from a girl aged 2 to 9 with multiple sclerosis. The nucleotides are TGCAGCGTCGTAAGGGCAGATACGCAGTATTTT. Its protein product is CSVVRADTQYF.